The T cell receptor (beta chain) under discussion was sequenced for a study of T-cell reconstitution after alpha-beta-depleted transplantation in children. CDR1 and CDR2 from the germline V gene are SEHNR and FQNEAQ (reference sequence). The CDR3 runs to 11 residues. V was cut by 4 bases and J by 5 bases, with 6 bases left in between. As it was prepared, the TCRbeta library received unique molecular identifiers. A single record per CDR3 protein comes from TCRdb applying MiXCR to the PCR reads. The data show 250,000 to 350,000 distinct CDR3 sequences, 9.9% seen once. This clonotype has just a few counts.

The V gene is TRBV7-9, the J gene TRBJ2-7; D call uncertain. This clonotype was obtained from a human donor who donated a stem cell graft to a child with SCID. The source was PBMCs from the stem cell graft donor, collected from the stem cell graft. CDR3 region: CASSSIDEQYF. DNA of the CDR3: TGTGCCAGCAGCTCAATAGACGAGCAGTACTTC.